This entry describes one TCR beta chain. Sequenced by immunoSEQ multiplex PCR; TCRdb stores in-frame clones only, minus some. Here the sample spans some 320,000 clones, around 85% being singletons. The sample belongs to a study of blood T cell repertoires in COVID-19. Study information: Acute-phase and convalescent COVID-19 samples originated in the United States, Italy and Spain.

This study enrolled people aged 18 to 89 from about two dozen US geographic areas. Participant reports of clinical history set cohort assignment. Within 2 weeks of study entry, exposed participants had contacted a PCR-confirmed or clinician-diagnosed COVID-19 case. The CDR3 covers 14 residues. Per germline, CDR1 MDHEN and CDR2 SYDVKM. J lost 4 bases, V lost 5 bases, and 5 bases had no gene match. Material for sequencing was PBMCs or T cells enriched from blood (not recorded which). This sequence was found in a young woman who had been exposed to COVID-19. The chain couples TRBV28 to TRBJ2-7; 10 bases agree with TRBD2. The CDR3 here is CASSVSGGVYEQYF. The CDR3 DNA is TGTGCCAGCAGTGTAAGCGGGGGGGTTTACGAGCAGTACTTC.